The 18 T cell receptor beta chains in this list originate from one sample, sequenced in a study of blood T cells in healthy people across ages. A sample-barcoded 5' primer and a J-beta primer mix were used in a second PCR of about 6 to 11 cycles. TCRdb itself ran the 5' RACE reads through MiXCR, one entry per CDR3 protein. The sample shows some 790,000 distinct CDR3 sequences, more than 25% of them seen only once. The sequenced sample was blood. These receptor sequences come from a woman older than 75 in good health.

This clonotype was recorded at least ten times. The rearrangement links TRBV4-3 to TRBJ1-4, with D maybe TRBD1 (5 bases). The V and J ends lost 0 bases and 8 bases respectively, with 19 bases between them. The CDR3 extends over 17 amino acids. The germline V gene encodes CDR1 LGHNA and CDR2 YSLEER. The CDR3 reads CASSQDSSGRGREKLFF. DNA for the CDR3: TGCGCCAGCAGCCAAGATTCGTCGGGGAGGGGTAGGGAAAAACTGTTTTTT.

The rearrangement joins TRBV20-1 to TRBJ1-2; 12 nucleotides line up with TRBD1. The V gene's germline CDR1 is DFQATT and CDR2 SNEGSKA (reference sequence). After removal of 4 bases from V and 4 bases from J, the junction contained 10 bases not matched to a gene. The CDR3 contains 16 residues. The CDR3: CSATGTGGGMGYGYTF. CDR3 coding DNA: TGCAGTGCTACCGGGACAGGGGGCGGTATGGGCTATGGCTACACCTTC.

The chain carries TRBV6-1 and TRBJ2-4; 10 bases line up with TRBD2. The CDR3 extends over 17 amino acids. V was pared by 6 bases and J by 13 bases, with 21 bases of the junction left unmatched. From germline, CDR1 is MNHNS and CDR2 SASEGT. CDR3 residues: CASSPGGASGGSLKQYF. In DNA, the CDR3 is TGTGCCAGCAGCCCAGGGGGTGCTAGCGGGGGTTCTTTGAAGCAGTACTTC.

As to this clonotype: Given a much more abundant clone one base away, this may be a read error. The chain's CDR3 is CASSSRIGSYGYTF. The CDR3 nucleotides read TGTGCCAGCAGCTCCCGTATTGGCAGCTATGGCTACACCTTC. The V gene is TRBV7-2, the J gene TRBJ1-2, with unresolved D. The length of the CDR3 is 14 residues. Germline V gives CDR1 SGHTA, CDR2 FQGNSA. V was cut by 4 bases and J by 4 bases, with 13 bases left in between.

The table lists this clonotype with many counts. The chain employs TRBV7-2 and TRBJ1-5; no definite D call. The CDR3 extends over 14 amino acids. The germline V and J ends were trimmed by 1 base and 3 bases, with 7 bases remaining between them. From germline, CDR1 is SGHTA and CDR2 FQGNSA. This chain's CDR3 is CASSLGGFNQPQHF. DNA for the CDR3: TGTGCCAGCAGCTTAGGAGGGTTCAATCAGCCCCAGCATTTT.

J is TRBJ1-2 and V is TRBV3-1; no definite D call. The CDR3 has 12 amino acids. The germline V gene encodes CDR1 LGHDT and CDR2 YNNKEL (reference sequence). V was trimmed by 6 bases and J by 8 bases, leaving 13 bases between them. The DNA for the CDR3 is TGTGCCAGCAGTGACGCCGTTTGGGGCTACACCTTC. Translating it yields CASSDAVWGYTF. The whole variable domain, filled in from reference TRBV3-1 and TRBJ1-2, reads DTAVSQTPKYLVTQMGNDKSIKCEQNLGHDTMYWYKQDSKKFLKIMFSYNNKELIINETVPNRFSPKSPDKAHLNLHINSLELGDSAVYFCASSDAVWGYTFGSGTRLTVV.

This clonotype was seen repeatedly, ten times or more. The rearrangement links TRBV18 to TRBJ2-1; D tentatively reads TRBD1 or TRBD2 (5 bases each). The CDR3 totals 14 residues. Germline V gene data show CDR1 as KGHSH and CDR2 as LQKENI. With 3 bases removed from V and 10 bases from J, the gap between germline ends came to 16 bases. CDR3: CASSPGSGTAEQFF. The CDR3 DNA reads as TGTGCCAGCTCACCGGGGTCCGGGACGGCGGAGCAGTTCTTC.

The chain carries TRBV3-1 and TRBJ2-7; 9 positions match TRBD1. J lost 0 bases, V lost 0 bases, and 3 bases had no gene match. Germline lookup yields CDR1 LGHDT and CDR2 YNNKEL (reference sequence). This CDR3 comprises 16 residues. For the CDR3, the DNA is TGTGCCAGCAGCCAAGAAGGACAGGGGTACTCCTACGAGCAGTACTTC. It translates to CASSQEGQGYSYEQYF.

This clonotype was seen a few times. This chain joins TRBV11-2 and TRBJ1-1; D is unresolved. V was shortened by 5 bases and J by 3 bases, with 19 bases between the two germline ends. CDR3 size: 16 residues. Germline CDR1 SGHAT, CDR2 FQNNGV. The CDR3 loop is CASSPNPGSAYTEAFF. The CDR3 DNA follows: TGTGCCAGCAGCCCTAACCCTGGCAGTGCGTACACTGAAGCTTTCTTT.

This clonotype was observed many times. The J gene is TRBJ1-5, the V gene TRBV4-2; D is unresolved. The CDR3 has 15 amino acids. Germline values: CDR1 LGHNA, CDR2 YNFKEQ. Between the trimmed V and J ends, which lost 0 bases and 1 base, there was a span of 7 bases. The CDR3, as DNA: TGTGCCAGCAGCCAAGAATATGACAGCAATCAGCCCCAGCATTTT. Protein sequence: CASSQEYDSNQPQHF.

The rearrangement links TRBV2 to TRBJ2-1; D remains ambiguous. In germline, CDR1 is SNHLY, CDR2 FYNNEI. V was shortened by 7 bases and J by 9 bases, with 16 bases between the two germline ends. There are 13 residues in the CDR3. The CDR3 coding sequence is TGTGCCAGCATCCCTCCGACCAAAGGTGAGCAGTTCTTC. Amino acids: CASIPPTKGEQFF.

This clonotype has ten or more counts. The chain recombines TRBV12-3 or TRBV12-4 with TRBJ1-1; no reliable D call. This CDR3 comprises 12 residues. The ends were cut back, 2 bases at V and 2 bases at J, with 3 bases in the middle. CDR3 sequence reads: CASSLHNTEAFF. The DNA of the CDR3 is TGTGCCAGCAGTTTACACAACACTGAAGCTTTCTTT.

On this clonotype: A much larger clone lies one base from this, so it may be a read error. The rearrangement links TRBV12-3 or TRBV12-4 to TRBJ2-3; 7 bases are a match to TRBD2. This CDR3 is built from 15 residues. CDR3 region: CASNRQTTSTGTQYF. The CDR3 DNA sequence: TGTGCCAGCAATCGGCAGACGACTAGCACAGGTACGCAGTATTTT.

In its sample, this clonotype was seen a few times. The junction departs from the called germline gene at one end, perhaps through a read error. The genes are TRBV6-2 or TRBV6-3 and TRBJ2-3; D gene unclear. The CDR3 contains 15 residues. The germline V gene encodes CDR1 MNHEY and CDR2 SVGEGT. The CDR3 reads CAGSYLTERPDTQYF. CDR3 DNA sequence: TGTGCCGGCAGTTATCTCACAGAGAGACCAGATACGCAGTATTTT.

This chain links TRBV7-2 with TRBJ1-6, with 8 positions matching TRBD1. Germline V gives CDR1 SGHTA, CDR2 FQGNSA. V trimming: 4 bases; J trimming: 13 bases; junction bases outside the gene matches: 12. CDR3 length equals 15 residues. The CDR3 region is CASSSRGTGFRPLHF. As DNA, the CDR3 is TGTGCCAGCAGCTCCAGAGGGACAGGCTTTAGGCCCCTCCACTTT.

The rearrangement uses TRBV24-1 and TRBJ2-3; 9 bases align to TRBD2. The CDR3 extends over 15 amino acids. The germline V gene has CDR1 KGHDR and CDR2 SFDVKD. V lost 4 bases and J lost 5; bases outside the gene matches: 6. CDR3 sequence: CATSEASGVRDTQYF. In DNA, the CDR3 is TGTGCCACCAGTGAGGCTAGCGGGGTGAGAGATACGCAGTATTTT.

The chain couples TRBV6-5 to TRBJ1-1, with D perhaps matching TRBD1 (5 bases). Per germline, CDR1 MNHEY and CDR2 SVGAGI. This CDR3 has 15 residues. Trimming left V 6 bases short and J 1 base short, with 15 bases between. This CDR3 is CASSWDRRGNTEAFF. The DNA of the CDR3 is TGTGCCAGCAGCTGGGACCGAAGAGGGAACACTGAAGCTTTCTTT.

This chain joins TRBV7-2 and TRBJ2-7, with a tentative D call TRBD1 (5 bases). In germline, CDR1 is SGHTA, CDR2 FQGNSA. Trimming took 1 base from V and 3 from J, leaving 10 bases between them. The CDR3 consists of 14 residues. The CDR3 nucleotides read TGTGCCAGCAGCTTAGTGGGGCTAAACTACGAGCAGTACTTC. It translates to CASSLVGLNYEQYF.